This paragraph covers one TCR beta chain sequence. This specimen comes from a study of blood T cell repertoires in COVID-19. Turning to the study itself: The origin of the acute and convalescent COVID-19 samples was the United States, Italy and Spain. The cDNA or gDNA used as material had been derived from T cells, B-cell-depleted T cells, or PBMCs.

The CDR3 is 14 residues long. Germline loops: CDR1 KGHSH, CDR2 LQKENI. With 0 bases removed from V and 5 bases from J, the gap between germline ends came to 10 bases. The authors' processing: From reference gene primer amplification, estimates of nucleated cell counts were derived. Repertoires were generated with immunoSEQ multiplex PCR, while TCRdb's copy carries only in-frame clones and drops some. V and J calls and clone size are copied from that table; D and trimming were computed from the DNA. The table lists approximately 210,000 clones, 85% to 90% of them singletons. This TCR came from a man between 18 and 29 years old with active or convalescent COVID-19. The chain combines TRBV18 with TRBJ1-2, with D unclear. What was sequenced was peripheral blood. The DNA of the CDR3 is TGTGCCAGCTCACCACCATCTAACAGTTATGGCTACACCTTC. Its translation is CASSPPSNSYGYTF.